The 20 T cell receptor beta chains below were found in one sample sequenced in a study of T-cell reconstitution after alpha-beta-depleted transplantation in children. Construction of the TCRbeta library involved unique molecular identifiers. TCRdb used MiXCR to reprocess the PCR reads, holding one entry per CDR3 protein. The profile shows 800,000 to 1,000,000 distinct CDR3 sequences, roughly 29% of them singletons. The sequencing used PBMCs, mostly from graft donor cells, collected 360 days after TCRalphabeta/CD19-depleted stem cell transplant. The receptors come from a boy under three years old who had a stem cell transplant for SCID, so the T cells may come from the graft donor.

The V call is TRBV5-1, the J call TRBJ1-2; a possible D gene is TRBD1 (5 bases). Deletions cut 1 base from V and 8 bases from J, with 21 bases between. The CDR3 runs 16 residues. The germline V gene encodes CDR1 SGHRS and CDR2 YFSETQ. The CDR3 sequence: CASSLNPGTAIPGYTF. In nucleotides, the CDR3 is TGCGCCAGCAGCTTGAACCCCGGGACGGCTATTCCCGGCTACACCTTC.

V and J are TRBV10-3 and TRBJ2-1; D may be TRBD1 (6 bases). The V gene lost 5 bases and the J gene lost 4 bases, with 12 bases spanning the gap. The CDR3 length is 14 residues. The V gene's germline CDR1 is ENHRY and CDR2 SYGVKD. The CDR3, as DNA: TGTGCCATCAGTCAACGGACAGTTTACAATGAGCAGTTCTTC. Translation gives CAISQRTVYNEQFF.

This clonotype has just a few counts. The rearrangement links TRBV7-9 to TRBJ2-2; 8 bases match TRBD1. V lost 5 bases to trimming and J lost 4 bases; unmatched junction nucleotides: 9. The CDR3 is 16 amino acids. The germline V gene has CDR1 SEHNR and CDR2 FQNEAQ (reference sequence). The CDR3, as DNA: TGTGCCAGCAGCCCCCGCGGACAGGGCGGCACCGGGGAGCTGTTTTTT. Protein: CASSPRGQGGTGELFF.

The chain recombines TRBV3-1 with TRBJ2-7; no clear D. Trimming left V 2 bases short and J 6 bases short, with 17 bases between. The CDR3 is 15 residues long. Per the germline V gene, CDR1 is LGHDT and CDR2 is YNNKEL (reference sequence). For the CDR3, the DNA is TGTGCCAGCAGCCAATCTCGGGTTCACGGCGGCGAGCAGTACTTC. Amino acids: CASSQSRVHGGEQYF.

This clonotype has a handful of counts. V is TRBV6-1 and J is TRBJ2-5; TRBD2 aligns across 10 bases. The CDR3 has 14 residues. V lost 6 bases and J lost 2; bases outside the gene matches: 3. CDR1 and CDR2 (germline): MNHNS, SASEGT. The CDR3 reads CASSGLAVQETQYF. CDR3 coding DNA: TGTGCCAGCAGCGGACTAGCGGTTCAAGAGACCCAGTACTTC.

V is TRBV4-1 and J is TRBJ1-2; the D gene is possibly TRBD1 (5 bases). This CDR3 comprises 19 residues. Between the trimmed V and J ends, which lost 1 base and 1 base, there was a span of 22 bases. Germline CDR1 is MGHRA and CDR2 is YSYEKL. DNA for the CDR3: TGCGCCAGCAGCCAAGGGTTTCGGGGACGACGATTTTTTAACTATGGCTACACCTTC. This gives the protein CASSQGFRGRRFFNYGYTF.

This chain joins TRBV14 and TRBJ2-1; the D gene could be TRBD1 or TRBD2 (5 bases each). V lost 0 bases and J 6 bases, leaving 18 bases between the germline ends. Germline V CDR1 and CDR2: SGHDN, FVKESK. This CDR3 has 17 amino acids. Here the CDR3 reads CASSQDHALGRGNEQFF. CDR3 bases: TGTGCCAGCAGCCAAGATCACGCTCTGGGACGGGGCAATGAGCAGTTCTTC.

This clonotype was seen ten or more times. The chain links TRBV28 to TRBJ1-2; unclear D gene. Germline CDR1 MDHEN, CDR2 SYDVKM. The CDR3 runs 15 residues. V was trimmed by 5 bases and J by 4 bases, leaving 17 bases between them. The CDR3 nucleotides read TGTGCCAGCAGTGTGACATCAGGTAGTCGCTATGGCTACACCTTC. Amino acids: CASSVTSGSRYGYTF.

Many counts were recorded for this clonotype. The chain employs TRBV9 and TRBJ2-7; 8 nucleotides match TRBD1. V shed 3 bases, J shed 6 bases, and the junction held 2 bases outside the gene matches. The CDR3 is made up of 12 amino acids. Germline V gene lookup returns CDR1 SGDLS and CDR2 YYNGEE. CDR3 residues: CASSGQGAEQYF. CDR3 nucleotide sequence: TGTGCCAGCAGCGGGCAGGGGGCCGAGCAGTACTTC. The full variable domain, in which reference TRBV9 and TRBJ2-7 provide the parts outside the CDR3, is DSGVTQTPKHLITATGQRVTLRCSPRSGDLSVYWYQQSLDQGLQFLIQYYNGEERAKGNILERFSAQQFPDLHSELNLSSLELGDSALYFCASSGQGAEQYFGPGTRLTVT.

This clonotype was picked up a small number of times. The chain couples TRBV10-3 to TRBJ2-7; 8 nucleotides line up with TRBD1. CDR1 is ENHRY and CDR2 is SYGVKD in the germline V gene. The CDR3 loop spans 15 amino acids. J lost 4 bases, V lost 9 bases, and 14 bases had no gene match. CDR3 amino acids: CAIGTGPSGVYEQYF. As DNA, the CDR3 is TGTGCCATTGGGACAGGCCCCTCCGGAGTGTACGAGCAGTACTTC.

The chain uses TRBV11-2 and TRBJ2-7, with D possibly TRBD2 on 6 matching bases. The CDR3 runs to 13 residues. V lost 4 bases to trimming and J lost 5 bases, with 12 bases between them. Germline CDR1 is SGHAT and CDR2 is FQNNGV. The CDR3 nucleotides are TGTGCCAGCAGCTGGGAGGCGGCGGACGAGCAGTACTTC. Encoded protein: CASSWEAADEQYF.

This clonotype was recorded only once. V and J are TRBV20-1 and TRBJ2-3; D unresolved. The CDR3 extends over 14 amino acids. CDR1 and CDR2 (germline): DFQATT, SNEGSKA (reference sequence). Trimming stripped 7 bases from V and 6 bases from J, with 20 bases between. The CDR3, as DNA: TGCAGTGTAATCCGACCCCCCATTCGGGATACGCAGTATTTT. Amino acid sequence: CSVIRPPIRDTQYF.

V usage is TRBV20-1 and J usage is TRBJ2-7, with TRBD1 identical over 8 bases. This CDR3 has 15 residues. With V trimmed by 1 base and J by 6 bases, 11 bases remained unmatched. Germline V lookup: CDR1 DFQATT, CDR2 SNEGSKA (reference sequence). CDR3 loop: CSARALRTGRTEQYF. CDR3 in DNA: TGCAGTGCTAGAGCCCTTCGGACAGGGAGAACCGAGCAGTACTTC.

V and J are TRBV5-1 and TRBJ2-1; D is unresolved. The CDR3 contains 13 residues. Germline V gives CDR1 SGHRS, CDR2 YFSETQ. V was trimmed by 3 bases and J by 5 bases, leaving 9 bases between them. This CDR3 is CASSYQVDNEQFF. CDR3 in DNA: TGCGCCAGCAGCTACCAGGTTGACAATGAGCAGTTCTTC.

The count of this clonotype is one. The V and J genes are TRBV15 and TRBJ1-4, with D uncertain. In germline, CDR1 is LNHNV, CDR2 YYDKDF (reference sequence). V lost 0 bases to trimming and J lost 7 bases, with 15 bases between them. The CDR3 loop spans 16 amino acids. CDR3 in amino acids: CATSREFGGTGEKLFF. DNA for the CDR3: TGTGCCACCAGCAGAGAATTCGGAGGTACCGGTGAAAAACTGTTTTTT.

The chain recombines TRBV2 with TRBJ2-1; no firm D call. CDR1 SNHLY and CDR2 FYNNEI come from the germline V gene. The CDR3 is made up of 15 amino acids. Between the trimmed V and J ends, which lost 4 bases and 2 bases, there was a span of 12 bases. The CDR3 loop reads CASSGTELAYNEQFF. DNA for the CDR3: TGTGCCAGCAGTGGGACGGAGTTAGCCTACAATGAGCAGTTCTTC.

V usage is TRBV5-1 and J usage is TRBJ2-2, with 10 bases aligning to TRBD2. The CDR3 consists of 18 residues. J lost 4 bases, V lost 0 bases, and 9 bases had no gene match. Germline V lookup: CDR1 SGHRS, CDR2 YFSETQ. The CDR3, as DNA: TGCGCCAGCAGCTTGGTCAGCGGGGGGGCCTTTCTCACCGGGGAGCTGTTTTTT. Translated, it gives CASSLVSGGAFLTGELFF.

This chain uses TRBV6-1 with TRBJ2-7; unclear D gene. Germline V gene lookup returns CDR1 MNHNS and CDR2 SASEGT. The CDR3 loop spans 15 amino acids. The V end was cut by 6 bases, the J end by 0 bases, with 15 bases between. The CDR3 nucleotides read TGTGCCAGCAGCCAGATGTTTACGGTCTCCTACGAGCAGTACTTC. It encodes CASSQMFTVSYEQYF.

The chain recombines TRBV24-1 with TRBJ2-1; the D gene could be TRBD1 or TRBD2 (6 bases each). Germline assignment: CDR1 KGHDR and CDR2 SFDVKD. V was pared by 4 bases and J by 0 bases, with 12 bases between. This CDR3 has 16 amino acids. This CDR3 reads CATSERKGGSYNEQFF. The CDR3 DNA is TGTGCCACCAGTGAACGGAAGGGGGGCTCCTACAATGAGCAGTTCTTC.

The chain recombines TRBV20-1 with TRBJ2-3; D assignment may be TRBD1 or TRBD2 (5 bases each). CDR1 is DFQATT, CDR2 SNEGSKA, per germline (reference sequence). V lost 4 bases and J lost 1, with 12 bases in between. The CDR3 has 14 amino acids. The CDR3 sequence is CSANRDGRTDTQYF. The CDR3 region has the DNA TGCAGTGCTAACCGGGACGGACGCACAGATACGCAGTATTTT.